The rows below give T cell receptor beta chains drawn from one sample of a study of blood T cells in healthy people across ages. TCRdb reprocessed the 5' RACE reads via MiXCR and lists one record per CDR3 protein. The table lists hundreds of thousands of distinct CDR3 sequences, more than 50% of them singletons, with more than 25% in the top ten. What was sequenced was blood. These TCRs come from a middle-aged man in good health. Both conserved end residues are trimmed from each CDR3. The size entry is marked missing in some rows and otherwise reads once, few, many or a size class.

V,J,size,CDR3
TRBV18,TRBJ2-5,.,ASSPSVRTEETQY
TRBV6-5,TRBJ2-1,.,ASSYTPYYNEQF
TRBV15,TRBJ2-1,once,ASSDLGPRYYNEQF
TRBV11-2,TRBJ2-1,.,ASSTLRTSERNEQF
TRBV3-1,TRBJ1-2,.,ASSQRSGQSNYGYT
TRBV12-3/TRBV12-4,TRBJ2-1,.,ASSRDRGQLNEQF
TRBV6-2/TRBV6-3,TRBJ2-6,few,ASSYLLAGVPGGGANVLT
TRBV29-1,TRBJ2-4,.,SVEDRVSRWKTIQY
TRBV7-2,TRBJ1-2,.,ASAYNYGYT
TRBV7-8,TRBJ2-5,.,ASSPWTGGPQETQY
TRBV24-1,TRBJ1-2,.,ATSDQDRRDYGYT
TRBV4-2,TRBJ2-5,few,ASSQESGGAGETQY
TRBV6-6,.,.,ASSYSLHTSYRETQY
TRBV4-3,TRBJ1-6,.,ASSQASADSPLH
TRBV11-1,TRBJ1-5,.,ASSLPMRVNQPQH
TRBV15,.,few,ATSSRTFQTQY
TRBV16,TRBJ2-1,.,ASSPFKYNEQF
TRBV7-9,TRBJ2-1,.,ASSAVAGGFYNEQF
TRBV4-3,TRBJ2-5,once,ASSSGLADYNEQY
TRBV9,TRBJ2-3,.,AGSAGGLVADTQY
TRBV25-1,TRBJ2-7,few,ASSEYIASFGQY
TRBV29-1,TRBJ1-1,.,SVSTGGNTEAF
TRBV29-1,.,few,SVVQGDREQY
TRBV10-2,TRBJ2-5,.,ASSVSSTQETQY
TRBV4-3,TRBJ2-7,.,ASSPQAVAGGEQY
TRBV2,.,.,ASRGRSSYNEQY
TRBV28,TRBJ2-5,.,ASSFLTSGFQETQY
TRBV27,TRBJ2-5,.,ATTRRGEQY
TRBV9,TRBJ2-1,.,ASSRSGDLYNEQF
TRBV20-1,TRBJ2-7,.,SARDRGGQYFYEQY
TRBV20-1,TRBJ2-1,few,SAWPTSGGTGVLEQF
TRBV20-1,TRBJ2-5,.,SARSPTWGQETQY
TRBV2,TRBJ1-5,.,ASSDLWGSQPQH
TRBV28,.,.,ASTSSGEQY
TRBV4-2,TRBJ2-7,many,ASSQELGLSRYEQY
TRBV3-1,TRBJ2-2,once,ASRGGGANRPNTGELF
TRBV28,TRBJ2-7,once,ASSSVYQDRGNPYEQY
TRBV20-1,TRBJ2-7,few,SARVSGNHEQY
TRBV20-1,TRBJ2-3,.,SARTGGDRTDTQY
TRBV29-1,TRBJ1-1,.,SVRGGPTTLEAF
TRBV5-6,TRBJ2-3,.,ASSFRRVDTQY
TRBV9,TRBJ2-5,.,ASSVAGWQTQY
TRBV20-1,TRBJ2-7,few,SAFRTRIWGSYEQY
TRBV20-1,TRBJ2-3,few,SAYNLQGNTDPQY
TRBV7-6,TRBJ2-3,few,ASSIAGDTQY
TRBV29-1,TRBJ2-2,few,SVEYGGVNTGELF
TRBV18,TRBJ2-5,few,ASSPPVGETQY
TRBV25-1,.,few,ASSERLDRNYEQY
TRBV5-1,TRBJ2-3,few,ASSSTTGGLSTDTQY
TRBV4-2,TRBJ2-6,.,ASSQGQGASGANVLT